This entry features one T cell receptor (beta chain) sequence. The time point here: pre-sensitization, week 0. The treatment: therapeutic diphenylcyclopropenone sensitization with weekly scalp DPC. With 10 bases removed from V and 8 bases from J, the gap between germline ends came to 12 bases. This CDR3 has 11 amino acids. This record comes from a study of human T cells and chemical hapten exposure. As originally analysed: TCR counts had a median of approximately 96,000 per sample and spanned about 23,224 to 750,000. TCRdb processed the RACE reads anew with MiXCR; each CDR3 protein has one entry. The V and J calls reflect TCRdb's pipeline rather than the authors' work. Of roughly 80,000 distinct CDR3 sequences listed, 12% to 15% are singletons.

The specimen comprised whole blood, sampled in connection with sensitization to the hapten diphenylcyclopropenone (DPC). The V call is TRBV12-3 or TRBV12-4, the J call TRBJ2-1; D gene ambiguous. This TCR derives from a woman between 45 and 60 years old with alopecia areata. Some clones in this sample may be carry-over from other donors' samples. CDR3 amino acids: CAIKWIDEQFF. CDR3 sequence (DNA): TGTGCCATAAAATGGATCGATGAGCAGTTCTTC.